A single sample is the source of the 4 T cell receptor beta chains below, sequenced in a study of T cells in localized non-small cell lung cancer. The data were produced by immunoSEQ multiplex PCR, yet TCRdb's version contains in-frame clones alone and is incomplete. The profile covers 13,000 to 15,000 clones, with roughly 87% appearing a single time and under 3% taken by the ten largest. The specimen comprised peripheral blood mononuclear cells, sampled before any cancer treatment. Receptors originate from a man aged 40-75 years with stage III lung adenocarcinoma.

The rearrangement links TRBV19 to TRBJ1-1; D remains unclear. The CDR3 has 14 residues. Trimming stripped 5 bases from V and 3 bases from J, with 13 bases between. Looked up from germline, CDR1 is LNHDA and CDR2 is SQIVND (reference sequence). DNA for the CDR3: TGTGCCAGTAGTGACTTTAGGGCCGACACTGAAGCTTTCTTT. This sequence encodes CASSDFRADTEAFF.

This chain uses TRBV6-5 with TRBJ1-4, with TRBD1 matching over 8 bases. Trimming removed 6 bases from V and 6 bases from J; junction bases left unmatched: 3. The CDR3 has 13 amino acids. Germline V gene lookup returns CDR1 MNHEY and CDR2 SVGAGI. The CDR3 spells CASRDRADEKLFF. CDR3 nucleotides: TGTGCCAGCAGGGACAGGGCGGATGAAAAACTGTTTTTT.

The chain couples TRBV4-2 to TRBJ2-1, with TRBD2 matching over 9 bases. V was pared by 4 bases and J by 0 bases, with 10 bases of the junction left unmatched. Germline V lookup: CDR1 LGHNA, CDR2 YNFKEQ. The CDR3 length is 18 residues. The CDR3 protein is CASSPGLARLSSYNEQFF. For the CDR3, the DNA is TGTGCCAGCAGCCCCGGACTAGCGAGGCTAAGCTCCTACAATGAGCAGTTCTTC.

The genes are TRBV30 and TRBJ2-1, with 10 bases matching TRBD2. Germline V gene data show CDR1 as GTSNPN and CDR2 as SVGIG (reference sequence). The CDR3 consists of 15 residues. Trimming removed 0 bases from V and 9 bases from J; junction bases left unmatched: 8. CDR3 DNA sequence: TGTGCCTGGAGTGTAGGCCTAGCGGGAGTGGGTGAGCAGTTCTTC. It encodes CAWSVGLAGVGEQFF.